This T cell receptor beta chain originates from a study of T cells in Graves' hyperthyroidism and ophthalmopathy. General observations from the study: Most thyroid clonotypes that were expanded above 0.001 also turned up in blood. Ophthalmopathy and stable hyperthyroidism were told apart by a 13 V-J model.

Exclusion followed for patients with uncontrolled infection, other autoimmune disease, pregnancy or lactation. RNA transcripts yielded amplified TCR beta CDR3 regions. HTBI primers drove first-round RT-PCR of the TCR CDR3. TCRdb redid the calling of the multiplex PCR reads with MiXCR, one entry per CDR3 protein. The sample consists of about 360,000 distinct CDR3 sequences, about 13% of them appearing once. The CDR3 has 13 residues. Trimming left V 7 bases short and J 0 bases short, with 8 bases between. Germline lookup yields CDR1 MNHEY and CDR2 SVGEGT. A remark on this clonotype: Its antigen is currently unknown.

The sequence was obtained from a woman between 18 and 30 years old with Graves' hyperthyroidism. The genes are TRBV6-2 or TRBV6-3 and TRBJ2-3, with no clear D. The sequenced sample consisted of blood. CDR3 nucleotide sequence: TGTGCCAGCATCGAGCCGAGCACAGATACGCAGTATTTT. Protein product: CASIEPSTDTQYF.